This TCR beta chain appears in the sequencing data of a study of blood T cells in healthy people across ages. Roughly 9.8 milliliters of peripheral blood were drawn from each donor. PBMCs were isolated at a quantity of at least 6.5 million per sample. The CDR3 extends over 14 amino acids. Trimming left V 4 bases short and J 0 bases short, with 7 bases between. The second PCR ran about 6 to 12 cycles with a sample-barcoded 5' primer and J-beta primers. Every sample returned 3 million or more CDR3-containing paired-end reads. TCRdb passed the 5' RACE reads through MiXCR, listing each CDR3 protein once. This table holds some 1.4 million distinct CDR3 sequences, roughly 40% found once.

Input material: blood. The V call is TRBV12-3 or TRBV12-4, the J call TRBJ2-1; D possibly corresponds to TRBD1 (6 bases). The receptor comes from a woman under 30 in good health. The CDR3: CASSSTGSYNEQFF. CDR3 DNA sequence: TGTGCCAGCAGTTCGACAGGCTCCTACAATGAGCAGTTCTTC.